The 4 T cell receptor beta chains given below trace back to one sample, sequenced in a study of response to subunit inactivated influenza vaccine. One entry per CDR3 protein, called by TCRdb with MiXCR from the RT-PCR reads. The sample has 750,000 to 850,000 distinct CDR3 sequences; 15% to 20% are singletons. Source: PBMCs from blood, taken 4 to 6 days after vaccination. The receptors were sampled from a man over 45 who received an inactivated influenza vaccine.

The rearrangement links TRBV7-2 to TRBJ1-5, with D possibly matching TRBD1 (5 bases). This CDR3 region has 15 residues. Germline CDR1 and CDR2: SGHTA and FQGNSA. V gave up 6 bases and J gave up 2 bases, with 14 bases separating them. The CDR3 nucleotides read TGTGCCAGCAGTCAAATTAGCAGGGGCAATCAGCCCCAGCATTTT. This sequence encodes CASSQISRGNQPQHF.

This CDR3 is CASSYLGPPGDEQFF. Written as DNA, the CDR3 is TGTGCCAGCAGTTACCTGGGGCCTCCGGGGGATGAGCAGTTCTTC. The chain recombines TRBV6-5 with TRBJ2-1, with D perhaps matching TRBD2 (6 bases). This CDR3 has 15 residues. CDR1 is MNHEY, CDR2 SVGAGI, per germline. The V end was cut by 2 bases, the J end by 8 bases, with 16 bases between.

This clonotype has a handful of counts. This chain uses TRBV20-1 with TRBJ2-1; 8 bases agree with TRBD2. Germline V gene data show CDR1 as DFQATT and CDR2 as SNEGSKA (reference sequence). After removal of 0 bases from V and 6 bases from J, the junction contained 10 bases not matched to a gene. The CDR3 is made up of 16 amino acids. The CDR3 region has the DNA TGCAGTGCTAGAGAGGGTAGCGGGACATCATCCAATGAGCAGTTCTTC. Translating gives CSAREGSGTSSNEQFF.

This clonotype showed up just a few times. This sequence joins TRBV20-1 and TRBJ2-1, with D perhaps TRBD2 (6 bases). The germline V gene has CDR1 DFQATT and CDR2 SNEGSKA (reference sequence). The ends were cut back, 1 base at V and 1 base at J, with 14 bases in the middle. This CDR3 has 16 residues. This CDR3 reads CSARGSGTLSYNEQFF. CDR3 coding DNA: TGCAGTGCTAGAGGTTCCGGGACTTTATCCTACAATGAGCAGTTCTTC.